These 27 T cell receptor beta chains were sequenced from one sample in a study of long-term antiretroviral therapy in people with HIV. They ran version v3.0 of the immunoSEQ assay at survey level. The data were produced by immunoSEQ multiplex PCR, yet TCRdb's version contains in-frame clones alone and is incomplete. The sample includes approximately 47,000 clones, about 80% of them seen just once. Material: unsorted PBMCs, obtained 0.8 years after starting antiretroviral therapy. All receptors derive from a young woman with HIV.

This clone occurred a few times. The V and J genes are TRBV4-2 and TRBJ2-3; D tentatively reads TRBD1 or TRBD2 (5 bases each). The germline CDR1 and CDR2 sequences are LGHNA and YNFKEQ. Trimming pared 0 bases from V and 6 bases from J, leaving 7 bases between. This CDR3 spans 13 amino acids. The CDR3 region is CASSQDGADTQYF. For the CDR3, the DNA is TGTGCCAGCAGCCAAGACGGGGCGGATACGCAGTATTTT.

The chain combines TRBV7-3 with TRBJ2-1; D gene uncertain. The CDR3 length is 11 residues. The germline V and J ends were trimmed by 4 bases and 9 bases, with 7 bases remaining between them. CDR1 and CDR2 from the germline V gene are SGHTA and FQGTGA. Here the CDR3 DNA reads TGTGCCAGCAGCTCAGCTGGTGAGCAGTTCTTC. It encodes CASSSAGEQFF.

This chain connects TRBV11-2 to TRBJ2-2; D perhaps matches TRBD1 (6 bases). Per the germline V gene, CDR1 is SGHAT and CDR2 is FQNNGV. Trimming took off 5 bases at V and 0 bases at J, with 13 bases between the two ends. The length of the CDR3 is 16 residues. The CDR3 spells CASSRRGQTNTGELFF. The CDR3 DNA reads TGTGCCAGCAGCCGTAGAGGACAGACGAACACCGGGGAGCTGTTTTTT.

For the CDR3, the DNA is TGTGCCAGTAGTATTCCGGGGGGGAACACTGAAGCTTTCTTT. Its translation: CASSIPGGNTEAFF. The rearrangement links TRBV19 to TRBJ1-1, with a weak D call TRBD1 (5 bases). The CDR3 loop spans 14 amino acids. Trimming took off 3 bases at V and 1 base at J, with 9 bases between the two ends. Germline V gives CDR1 LNHDA, CDR2 SQIVND (reference sequence).

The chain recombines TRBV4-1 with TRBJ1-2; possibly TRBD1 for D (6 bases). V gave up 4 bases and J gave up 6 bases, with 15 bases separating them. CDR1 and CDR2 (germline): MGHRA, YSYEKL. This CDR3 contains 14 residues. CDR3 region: CASSPDGGAHGYTF. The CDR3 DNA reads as TGCGCCAGCAGCCCCGACGGGGGGGCCCATGGCTACACCTTC.

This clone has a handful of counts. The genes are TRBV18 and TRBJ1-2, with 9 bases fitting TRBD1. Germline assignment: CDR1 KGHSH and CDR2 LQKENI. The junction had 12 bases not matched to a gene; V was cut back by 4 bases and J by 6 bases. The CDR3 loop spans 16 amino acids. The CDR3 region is CASSLESGTGFDGYTF. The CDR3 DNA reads TGTGCCAGCTCACTCGAATCCGGGACAGGGTTTGATGGCTACACCTTC.

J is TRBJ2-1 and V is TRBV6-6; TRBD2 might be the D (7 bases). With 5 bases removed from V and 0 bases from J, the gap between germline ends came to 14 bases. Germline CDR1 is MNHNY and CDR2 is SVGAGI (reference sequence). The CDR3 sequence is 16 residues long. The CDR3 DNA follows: TGTGCCAGCAGTACCTGGGGGGGGGCCTCCTACAATGAGCAGTTCTTC. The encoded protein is CASSTWGGASYNEQFF.

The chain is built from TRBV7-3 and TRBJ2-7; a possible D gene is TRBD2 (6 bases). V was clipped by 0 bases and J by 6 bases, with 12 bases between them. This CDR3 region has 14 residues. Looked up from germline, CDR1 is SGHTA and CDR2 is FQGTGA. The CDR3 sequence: CASSLTSRGTEQYF. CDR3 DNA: TGTGCCAGCAGCTTAACGAGTCGGGGGACCGAGCAGTACTTC.

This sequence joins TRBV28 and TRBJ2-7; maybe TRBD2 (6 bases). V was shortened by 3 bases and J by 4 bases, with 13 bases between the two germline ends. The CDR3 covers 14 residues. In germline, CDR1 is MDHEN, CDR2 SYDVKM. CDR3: CASSLEGLRYEQYF. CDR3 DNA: TGTGCCAGCAGTTTGGAGGGGTTGCGTTACGAGCAGTACTTC.

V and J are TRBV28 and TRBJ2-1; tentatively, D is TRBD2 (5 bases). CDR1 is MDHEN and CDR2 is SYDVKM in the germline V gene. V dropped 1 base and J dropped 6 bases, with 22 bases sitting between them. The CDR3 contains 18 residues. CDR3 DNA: TGTGCCAGCAGTTTATTGGGAGATTCTGGAGTCCGCCTCAATGAGCAGTTCTTC. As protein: CASSLLGDSGVRLNEQFF.

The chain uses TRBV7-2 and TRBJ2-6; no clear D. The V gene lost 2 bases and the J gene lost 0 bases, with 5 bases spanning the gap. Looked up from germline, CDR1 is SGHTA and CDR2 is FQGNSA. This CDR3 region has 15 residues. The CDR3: CASSLRFSGANVLTF. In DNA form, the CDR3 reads TGTGCCAGCAGCTTAAGGTTCTCTGGGGCCAACGTCCTGACTTTC.

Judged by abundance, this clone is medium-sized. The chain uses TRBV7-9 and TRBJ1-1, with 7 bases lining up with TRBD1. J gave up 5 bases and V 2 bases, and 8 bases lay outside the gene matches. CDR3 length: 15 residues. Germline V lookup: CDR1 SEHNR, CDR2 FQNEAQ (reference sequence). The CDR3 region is CASSLQTGARTEAFF. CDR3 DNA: TGTGCCAGCAGCTTACAAACAGGGGCGCGTACTGAAGCTTTCTTT.

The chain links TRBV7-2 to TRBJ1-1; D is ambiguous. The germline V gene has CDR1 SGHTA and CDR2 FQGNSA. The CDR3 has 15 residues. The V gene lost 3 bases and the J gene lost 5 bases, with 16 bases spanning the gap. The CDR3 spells CASSFNQNRKTEAFF. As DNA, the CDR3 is TGTGCCAGCAGCTTCAACCAAAACAGAAAAACTGAAGCTTTCTTT.

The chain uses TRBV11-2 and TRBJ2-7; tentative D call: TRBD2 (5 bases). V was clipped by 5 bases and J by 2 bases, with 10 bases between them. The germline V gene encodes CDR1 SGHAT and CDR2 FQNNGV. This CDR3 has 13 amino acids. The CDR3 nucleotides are TGTGCCAGCAGCACTAGGCAGGCCTACGAGCAGTACTTC. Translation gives CASSTRQAYEQYF.

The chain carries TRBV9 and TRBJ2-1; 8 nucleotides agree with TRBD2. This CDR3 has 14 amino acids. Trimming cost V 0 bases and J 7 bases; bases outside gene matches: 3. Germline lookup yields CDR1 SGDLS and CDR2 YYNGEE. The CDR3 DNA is TGTGCCAGCAGCGTAGCGGGAGGGGCGAATGAGCAGTTCTTC. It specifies CASSVAGGANEQFF.

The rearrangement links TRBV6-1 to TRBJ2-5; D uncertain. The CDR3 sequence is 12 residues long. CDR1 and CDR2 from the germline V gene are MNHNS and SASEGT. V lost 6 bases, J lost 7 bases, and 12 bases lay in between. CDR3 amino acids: CASRRTPGTQYF. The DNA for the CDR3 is TGTGCCAGCAGGCGAACCCCCGGGACCCAGTACTTC.

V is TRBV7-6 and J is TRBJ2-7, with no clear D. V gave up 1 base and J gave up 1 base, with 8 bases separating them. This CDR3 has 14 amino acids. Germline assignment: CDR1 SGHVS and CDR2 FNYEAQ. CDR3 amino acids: CASSLVPLSYEQYF. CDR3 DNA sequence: TGTGCCAGCAGCTTAGTTCCGCTTTCCTACGAGCAGTACTTC.

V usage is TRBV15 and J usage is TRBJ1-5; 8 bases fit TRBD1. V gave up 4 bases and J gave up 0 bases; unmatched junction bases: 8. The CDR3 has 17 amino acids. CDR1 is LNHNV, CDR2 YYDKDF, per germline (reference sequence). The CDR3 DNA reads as TGTGCCACCAGCACAGGACAGGGAGGGAGTAGCAATCAGCCCCAGCATTTT. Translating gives CATSTGQGGSSNQPQHF.

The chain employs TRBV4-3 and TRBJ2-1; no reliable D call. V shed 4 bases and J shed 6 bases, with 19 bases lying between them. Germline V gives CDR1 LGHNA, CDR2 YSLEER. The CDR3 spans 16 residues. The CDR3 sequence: CASSRESSPARNEQFF. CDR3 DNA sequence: TGCGCCAGCAGCCGAGAGTCGAGTCCAGCACGCAATGAGCAGTTCTTC.

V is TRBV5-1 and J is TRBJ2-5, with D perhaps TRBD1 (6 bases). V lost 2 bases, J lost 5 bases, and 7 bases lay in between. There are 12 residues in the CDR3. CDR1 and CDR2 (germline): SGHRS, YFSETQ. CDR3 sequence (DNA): TGCGCCAGCAGCTTTCAGGGGGAGACCCAGTACTTC. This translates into CASSFQGETQYF.

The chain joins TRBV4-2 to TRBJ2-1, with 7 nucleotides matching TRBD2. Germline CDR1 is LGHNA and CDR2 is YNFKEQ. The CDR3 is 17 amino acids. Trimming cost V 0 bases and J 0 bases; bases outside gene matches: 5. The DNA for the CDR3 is TGTGCCAGCAGCCAAGACTCGCTAGCGGCCTCCTACAATGAGCAGTTCTTC. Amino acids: CASSQDSLAASYNEQFF.

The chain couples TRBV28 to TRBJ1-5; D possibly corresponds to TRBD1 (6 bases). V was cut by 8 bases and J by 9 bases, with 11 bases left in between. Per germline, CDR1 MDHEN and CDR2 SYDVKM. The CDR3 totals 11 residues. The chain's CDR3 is CASSRGGPQHF. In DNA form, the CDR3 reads TGTGCCAGCTCCAGGGGAGGGCCCCAGCATTTT.

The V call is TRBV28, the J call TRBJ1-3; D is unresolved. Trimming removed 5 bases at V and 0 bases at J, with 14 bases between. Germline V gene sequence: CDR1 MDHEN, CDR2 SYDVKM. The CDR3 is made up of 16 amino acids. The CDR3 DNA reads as TGTGCCAGCAGTCCACCCTCCGCACTCTCTGGAAACACCATATATTTT. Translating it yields CASSPPSALSGNTIYF. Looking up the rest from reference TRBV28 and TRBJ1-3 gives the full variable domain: DVKVTQSSRYLVKRTGEKVFLECVQDMDHENMFWYRQDPGLGLRLIYFSYDVKMKEKGDIPEGYSVSREKKERFSLILESASTNQTSMYLCASSPPSALSGNTIYFGEGSWLTVV.

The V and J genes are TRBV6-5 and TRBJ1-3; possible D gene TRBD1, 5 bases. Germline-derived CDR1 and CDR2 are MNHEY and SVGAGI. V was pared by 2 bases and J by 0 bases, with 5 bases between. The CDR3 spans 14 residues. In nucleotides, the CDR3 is TGTGCCAGCAGTTACGACAGCTCTGGAAACACCATATATTTT. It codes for CASSYDSSGNTIYF.

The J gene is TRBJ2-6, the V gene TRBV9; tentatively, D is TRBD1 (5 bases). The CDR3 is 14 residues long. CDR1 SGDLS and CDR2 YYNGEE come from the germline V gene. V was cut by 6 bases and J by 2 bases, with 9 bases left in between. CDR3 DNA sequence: TGTGCCAGCACTAGGGGCACTGGGGCCAACGTCCTGACTTTC. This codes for CASTRGTGANVLTF.

CDR3 sequence: CASSQKNFLAGGNYGYTF. The CDR3 region has the DNA TGTGCCAGCAGCCAAAAAAATTTCTTAGCAGGGGGCAACTATGGCTACACCTTC. This sequence joins TRBV27 and TRBJ1-2; the match to TRBD1 covers 8 bases. The CDR3 consists of 18 residues. V shed 6 bases and J 2 bases; nucleotides not matched to a gene: 17. Germline CDR1 reads MNHEY; CDR2 reads SMNVEV (reference sequence).

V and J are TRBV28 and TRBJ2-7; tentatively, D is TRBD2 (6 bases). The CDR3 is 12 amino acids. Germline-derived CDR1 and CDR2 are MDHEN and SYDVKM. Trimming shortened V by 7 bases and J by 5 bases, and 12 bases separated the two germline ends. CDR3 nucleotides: TGTGCCAGCACGTCTTCGGGAGACGAGCAGTACTTC. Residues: CASTSSGDEQYF.